This passage covers 9 T cell receptor beta chains from one sample sequenced in a study of blood T cell repertoires in COVID-19. The table came from immunoSEQ multiplex PCR; TCRdb's copy has only in-frame clones and leaves some out. The table records roughly 300,000 clones, 75% to 95% of them present only once. The specimen sequenced was PBMCs or T cells enriched from blood (not recorded which). The source is a woman younger than 45 who had recovered from COVID-19.

This clone was found once. V gene TRBV27 combines with J gene TRBJ2-5, with unresolved D. V was clipped by 1 base and J by 5 bases, with 14 bases between them. This CDR3 spans 15 amino acids. Germline CDR1 and CDR2: MNHEY and SMNVEV (reference sequence). The CDR3 protein is CASSLFAGPWETQYF. CDR3 DNA: TGTGCCAGCAGTTTATTCGCCGGTCCCTGGGAGACCCAGTACTTC.

This clone was recorded once. The rearrangement joins TRBV2 to TRBJ1-3; unclear D gene. Germline V CDR1 and CDR2: SNHLY, FYNNEI. V was pared by 4 bases and J by 0 bases, with 7 bases between. The CDR3 is made up of 14 amino acids. The CDR3, as DNA: TGTGCCAGCAGTGGCCTCAGCTCTGGAAACACCATATATTTT. This codes for CASSGLSSGNTIYF. The full variable domain, its missing parts supplied by reference TRBV2 and TRBJ1-3, is EPEVTQTPSHQVTQMGQEVILRCVPISNHLYFYWYRQILGQKVEFLVSFYNNEISEKSEIFDDQFSVERPDGSNFTLKIRSTKLEDSAMYFCASSGLSSGNTIYFGEGSWLTVV.

The chain uses TRBV2 and TRBJ2-7; 13 bases are shared with TRBD2. With V trimmed by 8 bases and J by 2 bases, 9 bases remained unmatched. Germline CDR1 and CDR2: SNHLY and FYNNEI. The CDR3 extends over 16 amino acids. Written as DNA, the CDR3 is TGTGCCAGCGTTAGGACTAGCGGGGGCCATCCCTACGAGCAGTACTTC. Its protein is CASVRTSGGHPYEQYF.

This clone was seen once. The CDR3 DNA reads as TGCGCCAGCAGCTTGGATAGCGGGATCACCGGGGAGCTGTTTTTT. Its protein is CASSLDSGITGELFF. V and J are TRBV5-1 and TRBJ2-2, with TRBD2 matching over 8 bases. The germline V gene encodes CDR1 SGHRS and CDR2 YFSETQ. V was pared by 0 bases and J by 4 bases, with 2 bases of the junction left unmatched. The CDR3 loop spans 15 amino acids. Variable domain in full (rest from reference TRBV5-1 and TRBJ2-2): KAGVTQTPRYLIKTRGQQVTLSCSPISGHRSVSWYQQTPGQGLQFLFEYFSETQRNKGNFPGRFSGRQFSNSRSEMNVSTLELGDSALYLCASSLDSGITGELFFGEGSRLTVL.

The chain is built from TRBV5-6 and TRBJ2-2; perhaps TRBD2 as D (7 bases). V was shortened by 2 bases and J by 4 bases, with 12 bases between the two germline ends. Germline V gene lookup returns CDR1 SGHDT and CDR2 YYEEEE. This CDR3 spans 15 amino acids. The CDR3 region is CASSFPAGATGELFF. In nucleotides, the CDR3 is TGTGCCAGCAGCTTCCCGGCGGGGGCCACCGGGGAGCTGTTTTTT.

This chain links TRBV28 with TRBJ2-7; D gene ambiguous. This CDR3 has 12 amino acids. The V end lost 5 bases, the J end lost 3 bases, and 8 bases lay between the germline ends. Germline V gene sequence: CDR1 MDHEN, CDR2 SYDVKM. The CDR3 is CASSRLVYEQYF. The CDR3 bases are TGTGCCAGCAGTCGTTTAGTCTACGAGCAGTACTTC.

The chain has TRBV25-1 and TRBJ1-1; 7 positions match TRBD1. There are 15 residues in the CDR3. The germline gives CDR1 MGHDK, CDR2 SYGVNS. With V trimmed by 4 bases and J by 2 bases, 7 bases remained unmatched. CDR3 sequence (DNA): TGTGCCAGCAGTGGAAGGAACAGGGGTAACACTGAAGCTTTCTTT. Protein sequence: CASSGRNRGNTEAFF.

The gene calls are TRBV24-1 and TRBJ1-4, with 11 bases identical to TRBD1. In germline, CDR1 is KGHDR, CDR2 SFDVKD. V lost 3 bases and J lost 7; bases outside the gene matches: 3. There are 15 residues in the CDR3. CDR3 nucleotide sequence: TGTGCCACCAGTGATAATGGACAGGGGGCTGAAAAACTGTTTTTT. Translation gives CATSDNGQGAEKLFF.

This chain links TRBV27 with TRBJ2-7, with 13 bases fitting TRBD2. The junction had 0 bases not matched to a gene; V was cut back by 5 bases and J by 2 bases. The CDR3 is 14 residues long. CDR1 is MNHEY and CDR2 is SMNVEV in the germline V gene (reference sequence). Here the CDR3 DNA reads TGTGCCAGCAGTACTAGCGGGAGGGCCTACGAGCAGTACTTC. Translation gives CASSTSGRAYEQYF.